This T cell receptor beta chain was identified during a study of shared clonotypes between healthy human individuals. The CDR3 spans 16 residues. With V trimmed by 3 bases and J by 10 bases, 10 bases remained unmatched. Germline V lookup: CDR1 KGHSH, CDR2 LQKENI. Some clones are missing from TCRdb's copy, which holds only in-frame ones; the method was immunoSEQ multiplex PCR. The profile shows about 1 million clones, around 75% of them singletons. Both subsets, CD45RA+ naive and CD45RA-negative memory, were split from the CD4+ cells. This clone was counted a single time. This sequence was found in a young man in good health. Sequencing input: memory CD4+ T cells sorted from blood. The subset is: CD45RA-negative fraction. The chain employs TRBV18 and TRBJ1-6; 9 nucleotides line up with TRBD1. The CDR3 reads CASSPPGGQGISPLHF. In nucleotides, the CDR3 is TGTGCCAGCTCACCCCCCGGAGGACAGGGGATCTCACCCCTCCACTTT.